The 16 T cell receptor beta chains below come from one sample, sequenced in a study of T-cell memory formation after mild COVID-19. In TCRdb, the 5' RACE reads were re-called with MiXCR into one record per CDR3 protein. The sample holds 280,000 or so distinct CDR3 sequences, under 8.5% seen once. Sequencing used PBMCs or a T cell subset sorted from them (not recorded which). Every receptor here comes from a man aged 18 to 35 who had mild COVID-19 (a few samples of this study predate the infection). Cell type and time point are not known.

This clonotype appeared many times. The chain employs TRBV6-4 and TRBJ2-1; possibly TRBD2 for D (7 bases). The V end lost 2 bases, the J end lost 12 bases, and 11 bases lay between the germline ends. The CDR3 has 12 residues. Germline CDR1 is MRHNA and CDR2 is SNTAGT. CDR3 in DNA: TGTGCCAGCAGTGACAGGGGGGGCCCGCAGTTCTTC. It yields the protein CASSDRGGPQFF.

The V call is TRBV15, the J call TRBJ2-4; TRBD1 or TRBD2 may be the D gene (5 bases each). Germline lookup yields CDR1 LNHNV and CDR2 YYDKDF (reference sequence). The CDR3 contains 17 residues. Trimming took 5 bases from V and 0 from J, leaving 17 bases between them. CDR3 DNA sequence: TGTGCCACCAGCGGTTTCGAGGGACCTATAGCCAAAAACATTCAGTACTTC. Protein sequence: CATSGFEGPIAKNIQYF.

The chain carries TRBV12-3 or TRBV12-4 and TRBJ2-1, with no clear D. The CDR3 totals 10 residues. V was clipped by 3 bases and J by 8 bases, with 2 bases between them. The CDR3 protein is CASSFYEQFF. Written as DNA, the CDR3 is TGTGCCAGCAGTTTTTATGAGCAGTTCTTC.

The chain recombines TRBV4-2 with TRBJ2-3; perhaps D is TRBD1 or TRBD2 (5 bases each). Germline CDR1 is LGHNA and CDR2 is YNFKEQ. This CDR3 is 15 amino acids long. Trimming left V 7 bases short and J 0 bases short, with 14 bases between. The CDR3 DNA sequence: TGTGCCAGCAAACAAGGGGAGACTAGCACAGATACGCAGTATTTT. This translates into CASKQGETSTDTQYF.

This clonotype was found many times. The chain has TRBV20-1 and TRBJ1-4; the match to TRBD1 covers 7 bases. The CDR3 runs to 13 residues. Germline assignment: CDR1 DFQATT and CDR2 SNEGSKA (reference sequence). CDR3 in amino acids: CGLQGFVSEKLFF. In DNA, the CDR3 is TGCGGGCTACAGGGGTTCGTGAGTGAAAAACTGTTTTTT.

A few counts support this clonotype. This chain joins TRBV5-1 and TRBJ2-3; 12 nucleotides agree with TRBD1. Trimming took 3 bases from V and 5 from J; bases not matched to a gene: 4. Germline lookup yields CDR1 SGHRS and CDR2 YFSETQ. CDR3 length: 15 amino acids. The CDR3 sequence is CASSSGQGAGDTQYF. Here the CDR3 DNA reads TGCGCCAGCAGCTCGGGACAGGGGGCTGGAGATACGCAGTATTTT.

V gene TRBV5-1 combines with J gene TRBJ2-7; D ambiguous. The germline V gene encodes CDR1 SGHRS and CDR2 YFSETQ. The length of the CDR3 is 15 residues. The V gene lost 0 bases and the J gene lost 3 bases, with 13 bases spanning the gap. The CDR3 sequence: CASSLDAAGIYEQYF. The CDR3 DNA reads as TGCGCCAGCAGCTTGGATGCGGCCGGAATCTACGAGCAGTACTTC.

This clonotype showed up many times. V is TRBV15 and J is TRBJ2-5; TRBD1 matches at 7 bases. The CDR3 has 14 residues. The germline gives CDR1 LNHNV, CDR2 YYDKDF (reference sequence). The J segment lost 1 base and the V segment lost 5 bases, leaving 4 bases of the junction unmatched. The CDR3, as DNA: TGTGCCACCAGCGTAAGGACAGGCCAAGAGACCCAGTACTTC. Encoded protein: CATSVRTGQETQYF.

The chain couples TRBV5-1 to TRBJ2-3; tentatively, D is TRBD2 (5 bases). V dropped 0 bases and J dropped 3 bases, with 14 bases sitting between them. The germline V gene has CDR1 SGHRS and CDR2 YFSETQ. The CDR3 has 16 amino acids. CDR3 DNA: TGCGCCAGCAGCTTGGGGCTAGCAGTTAGTACAGATACGCAGTATTTT. It is translated as CASSLGLAVSTDTQYF. Full variable domain (outside the CDR3, taken from reference TRBV5-1 and TRBJ2-3): KAGVTQTPRYLIKTRGQQVTLSCSPISGHRSVSWYQQTPGQGLQFLFEYFSETQRNKGNFPGRFSGRQFSNSRSEMNVSTLELGDSALYLCASSLGLAVSTDTQYFGPGTRLTVL.

V is TRBV7-9 and J is TRBJ1-5; D not certain. CDR1 SEHNR and CDR2 FQNEAQ come from the germline V gene (reference sequence). The V end lost 8 bases, the J end lost 1 base, and 6 bases lay between the germline ends. CDR3 length equals 12 residues. The DNA for the CDR3 is TGTGCCAGCGGGGAGAGCAATCAGCCCCAGCATTTT. This sequence encodes CASGESNQPQHF.

This sequence joins TRBV5-4 and TRBJ1-1; 8 bases map to TRBD1. Germline loops: CDR1 SGHNT, CDR2 YYREEE (reference sequence). CDR3 length equals 14 residues. Trimming cost V 4 bases and J 4 bases; bases outside gene matches: 6. The chain's CDR3 is CASSDTGGSTEAFF. The CDR3 DNA reads TGTGCCAGCAGCGATACAGGGGGGTCCACTGAAGCTTTCTTT.

The table lists this clonotype with a few counts. J is TRBJ2-3 and V is TRBV7-9; 8 positions match TRBD1. The CDR3 contains 14 residues. CDR1 and CDR2 from the germline V gene are SEHNR and FQNEAQ (reference sequence). V gave up 9 bases and J gave up 1 base; unmatched junction bases: 6. The CDR3 region is CASPGGWGTDTQYF. CDR3 nucleotide sequence: TGTGCCAGTCCAGGGGGCTGGGGCACAGATACGCAGTATTTT.

This clonotype occurred many times. V is TRBV27 and J is TRBJ2-3; TRBD2 agrees at 10 bases. The CDR3 totals 17 residues. In germline, CDR1 is MNHEY, CDR2 SMNVEV (reference sequence). V was clipped by 5 bases and J by 4 bases; unmatched bases: 12. CDR3 nucleotides: TGTGCCAGCAGTACCGGGAGCGGGGGGGCCAGGGCAGATACGCAGTATTTT. Translation gives CASSTGSGGARADTQYF.

There are many counts of this clonotype. The V gene is TRBV18, the J gene TRBJ2-3, with 7 bases that match TRBD1. Germline values: CDR1 KGHSH, CDR2 LQKENI. Trimming removed 6 bases from V and 7 bases from J; junction bases left unmatched: 13. The CDR3 loop spans 15 amino acids. The CDR3 sequence is CASSPTEQGLNTQYF. The CDR3 DNA follows: TGTGCCAGCTCCCCCACGGAACAGGGGTTGAATACGCAGTATTTT.

This rearrangement joins TRBV7-9 to TRBJ1-5, with 7 nucleotides matching TRBD1. Germline values: CDR1 SEHNR, CDR2 FQNEAQ (reference sequence). J lost 0 bases, V lost 4 bases, and 12 bases had no gene match. This CDR3 is built from 18 residues. The CDR3 spells CASSSPGTEFYSNQPQHF. The CDR3 coding sequence is TGTGCCAGCAGCTCGCCGGGGACAGAGTTCTATAGCAATCAGCCCCAGCATTTT.

The chain couples TRBV6-5 to TRBJ2-3; 10 bases are a match to TRBD1. The CDR3 has 15 amino acids. The V segment lost 6 bases and the J segment 6 bases; nucleotides outside the gene matches: 9. Germline V gene lookup returns CDR1 MNHEY and CDR2 SVGAGI. The CDR3 region is CASSSGTGVSDTQYF. The CDR3 DNA reads as TGTGCCAGCAGCTCCGGGACAGGGGTTTCGGATACGCAGTATTTT.